The 32 T cell receptor beta chains presented below share a single source sample, sequenced in a study of blood T cells in healthy people across ages. Primed by a sample-barcoded 5' primer and a J-beta primer mix, a second PCR proceeded for about 7 to 11 cycles. TCRdb ran MiXCR on the 5' RACE reads and lists one entry per CDR3 protein. The profile shows hundreds of thousands of distinct CDR3 sequences, under 45% of them singletons. The sample comprised blood. These receptors were collected from a man between 60 and 70 years old in good health.

This clonotype was found once. J is TRBJ2-1 and V is TRBV7-7; 9 bases are a match to TRBD2. With V trimmed by 2 bases and J by 8 bases, 1 base remained unmatched. The CDR3 length is 13 residues. Germline lookup yields CDR1 SSHAT and CDR2 FNYEAQ (reference sequence). The DNA for the CDR3 is TGTGCCAGCAGCTTAAGCGGGGGGCATGAGCAGTTCTTC. Translating gives CASSLSGGHEQFF.

The count of this clonotype is one. The CDR3 nucleotides are TGTGCCATCAGTGAGTCGCCTAGCGGGGGCACAGATACGCAGTATTTT. The encoded protein is CAISESPSGGTDTQYF. The V gene is TRBV10-3, the J gene TRBJ2-3; TRBD2 matches at 9 bases. CDR3 length: 16 amino acids. Germline CDR1 and CDR2: ENHRY and SYGVKD. Germline trimming cut 0 bases from V and 1 base from J; bases unmatched to any gene: 2.

This chain uses TRBV28 with TRBJ1-2, with D possibly TRBD1 on 6 matching bases. The V gene's germline CDR1 is MDHEN and CDR2 SYDVKM. The V gene lost 10 bases and the J gene lost 7 bases, with 22 bases spanning the gap. The CDR3 covers 14 residues. CDR3 sequence reads: CATGTRGGVGGYTF. The CDR3 coding sequence is TGTGCCACCGGGACTCGAGGGGGGGTTGGTGGCTACACCTTC.

This clonotype was seen only a few times. V gene TRBV6-2 or TRBV6-3 combines with J gene TRBJ2-1, with D perhaps TRBD1 (6 bases). This CDR3 comprises 14 residues. Between the trimmed V and J ends, which lost 5 bases and 8 bases, there was a span of 16 bases. Per the germline V gene, CDR1 is MNHEY and CDR2 is SVGEGT. CDR3 protein: CASSQARGGYEQFF. In DNA form, the CDR3 reads TGTGCCAGCAGTCAAGCCAGGGGTGGGTATGAGCAGTTCTTC.

This chain joins TRBV20-1 and TRBJ2-3; D may be TRBD1 or TRBD2 (6 bases each). Trimming stripped 7 bases from V and 3 bases from J, with 20 bases between. Germline CDR1 DFQATT, CDR2 SNEGSKA (reference sequence). The CDR3 has 15 amino acids. CDR3 protein: CSGASGASGTDTQYF. The CDR3 DNA sequence: TGCAGTGGGGCTTCGGGGGCATCGGGTACAGATACGCAGTATTTT.

This clonotype was observed a handful of times. V is TRBV20-1 and J is TRBJ2-3; 8 positions agree with TRBD2. CDR1 and CDR2 (germline): DFQATT, SNEGSKA (reference sequence). The CDR3 contains 13 residues. Trimming took 5 bases from V and 6 from J; bases not matched to a gene: 7. The CDR3 protein is CSARAGGGDTQYF. The CDR3 region has the DNA TGCAGTGCTCGGGCGGGGGGAGGGGATACGCAGTATTTT.

This chain's CDR3 is CASSPGDARTSPYF. For the CDR3, the DNA is TGCGCCAGCAGCCCAGGGGATGCCAGGACCTCCCCGTACTTC. The gene calls are TRBV5-1 and TRBJ2-4; weak D call: TRBD1 (6 bases). Germline V gene data show CDR1 as SGHRS and CDR2 as YFSETQ. The CDR3 has 14 amino acids. Deletions cut 4 bases from V and 15 bases from J, with 23 bases between. The entire variable domain, with the rest obtained from reference TRBV5-1 and TRBJ2-4, is as follows: KAGVTQTPRYLIKTRGQQVTLSCSPISGHRSVSWYQQTPGQGLQFLFEYFSETQRNKGNFPGRFSGRQFSNSRSEMNVSTLELGDSALYLCASSPGDARTSPYFGAGTRLSVL.

This clonotype was counted between two and nine times. The chain links TRBV11-2 to TRBJ2-3; 11 bases align to TRBD1. Germline CDR1 and CDR2: SGHAT and FQNNGV. With 1 base clipped from V and 7 bases from J, the junction kept 10 bases outside the gene matches. The length of the CDR3 is 17 residues. CDR3 sequence (DNA): TGTGCCAGCAGCTTAGGGTACGGACAGGGGGCGACGAATACGCAGTATTTT. Amino acid sequence: CASSLGYGQGATNTQYF.

The V and J genes are TRBV5-6 and TRBJ1-5; D perhaps matches TRBD1 (5 bases). Trimming left V 3 bases short and J 8 bases short, with 12 bases between. Germline loops: CDR1 SGHDT, CDR2 YYEEEE. This CDR3 is 13 amino acids long. As DNA, the CDR3 is TGTGCCAGCAGCTCATCCAGGGTAGAGCCCCAGCATTTT. Its translation is CASSSSRVEPQHF.

V usage is TRBV5-1 and J usage is TRBJ2-2; possibly TRBD1 or TRBD2 for D (5 bases each). V gave up 0 bases and J gave up 5 bases, with 17 bases separating them. The CDR3 is made up of 17 amino acids. Germline V CDR1 and CDR2: SGHRS, YFSETQ. CDR3 amino acids: CASSLVVFYWGTGELFF. In nucleotides, the CDR3 is TGCGCCAGCAGCTTGGTGGTTTTCTATTGGGGGACCGGGGAGCTGTTTTTT.

This clonotype was counted only a few times. The V gene is TRBV5-1, the J gene TRBJ1-2; 8 bases align to TRBD1. The CDR3 has 15 residues. Germline V gene data show CDR1 as SGHRS and CDR2 as YFSETQ. With 3 bases clipped from V and 4 bases from J, the junction kept 8 bases outside the gene matches. CDR3 loop: CASSSQGAPPYGYTF. The CDR3 coding sequence is TGCGCCAGCAGCTCTCAGGGGGCCCCACCCTATGGCTACACCTTC.

The chain combines TRBV10-3 with TRBJ1-2; maybe TRBD1 (5 bases). V lost 4 bases and J 2 bases, leaving 14 bases between the germline ends. The CDR3 contains 15 residues. Germline CDR1 and CDR2: ENHRY and SYGVKD. The CDR3 sequence is CAISGGGDRNYGYTF. Written as DNA, the CDR3 is TGTGCCATCAGTGGGGGCGGGGACCGAAACTATGGCTACACCTTC.

This clonotype has only a few counts. One end of the junction does not line up with germline, which may come from a read error. This chain uses TRBV3-1 with TRBJ1-2; D not certain. The CDR3 has 15 residues. The V gene's germline CDR1 is LGHDT and CDR2 YNNKEL (reference sequence). The CDR3 DNA reads as TGTGCCAGCAGCCATTCAGCCAGACCTGCCTATGGTTACACCTTC. Translation: CASSHSARPAYGYTF.

Points on this clonotype: Germline and junction disagree at one end, which may indicate a read error. The V and J genes are TRBV4-1 and TRBJ2-2; D not resolved. The CDR3 loop spans 14 amino acids. The V gene's germline CDR1 is MGHRA and CDR2 YSYEKL. The CDR3 loop reads CAGSPSKETGELFF. The DNA of the CDR3 is TGCGCCGGCAGCCCCAGTAAGGAAACCGGGGAGCTGTTTTTT.

The chain joins TRBV6-2 or TRBV6-3 to TRBJ2-5, with a tentative D call TRBD1 (7 bases). This CDR3 has 13 residues. Germline V gives CDR1 MNHEY, CDR2 SVGEGT. V gave up 8 bases and J gave up 11 bases, with 21 bases separating them. This CDR3 reads CASVPQGGNEQYF. The CDR3 DNA sequence: TGTGCCAGCGTCCCCCAGGGGGGAAATGAGCAGTACTTC.

This clonotype was seen only a few times. The V call is TRBV7-2, the J call TRBJ2-5, with 8 bases fitting TRBD2. V was pared by 5 bases and J by 0 bases, with 5 bases of the junction left unmatched. Germline assignment: CDR1 SGHTA and CDR2 FQGNSA. This CDR3 has 15 residues. The CDR3 DNA reads as TGTGCCAGCAGCCAGCGTAGCGGGGACCAAGAGACCCAGTACTTC. It codes for CASSQRSGDQETQYF.

The chain couples TRBV11-2 to TRBJ2-5; 8 bases are shared with TRBD2. There are 15 residues in the CDR3. The trim removed 3 bases at V and 4 bases at J, leaving 7 bases unmatched. Germline CDR1 SGHAT, CDR2 FQNNGV. This chain's CDR3 is CASSLWLAGPETQYF. The DNA of the CDR3 is TGTGCCAGCAGCTTGTGGTTAGCGGGGCCAGAGACCCAGTACTTC.

The rearrangement uses TRBV7-6 and TRBJ2-4; 10 bases are shared with TRBD1. The CDR3 covers 16 residues. Trimming at V came to 2 bases and at J to 13 bases, leaving 14 bases not matched to a gene. The germline gives CDR1 SGHVS, CDR2 FNYEAQ. The CDR3 sequence: CASSLYGVGQGDKQYF. In DNA, the CDR3 is TGTGCCAGCAGCTTATATGGCGTTGGACAGGGGGACAAGCAGTACTTC. Full variable domain (outside the CDR3, taken from reference TRBV7-6 and TRBJ2-4): GAGVSQSPRYKVTKRGQDVALRCDPISGHVSLYWYRQALGQGPEFLTYFNYEAQQDKSGLPNDRFSAERPEGSISTLTIQRTEQRDSAMYRCASSLYGVGQGDKQYFGAGTRLSVL.

This clonotype was picked up a small number of times. This sequence joins TRBV12-3 or TRBV12-4 and TRBJ2-1; 7 bases are a match to TRBD2. V shed 0 bases and J 7 bases; nucleotides not matched to a gene: 3. This CDR3 comprises 14 residues. The DNA of the CDR3 is TGTGCCAGCAGTTTAGCGGGGGGGATGAATGAGCAGTTCTTC. This encodes CASSLAGGMNEQFF.

The rearrangement links TRBV4-1 to TRBJ1-5; 8 bases map to TRBD1. The trim removed 4 bases at V and 9 bases at J, leaving 11 bases unmatched. The germline CDR1 and CDR2 sequences are MGHRA and YSYEKL. This CDR3 comprises 15 residues. The CDR3 DNA reads TGCGCCAGCAGCCTTGGACAGGGAGGCCCAGGGCCCCAGCATTTT. Protein sequence: CASSLGQGGPGPQHF.

In regard to this clonotype: One junction end does not reproduce the germline sequence, and a read error may be involved. V gene TRBV7-8 combines with J gene TRBJ1-1; 7 nucleotides align to TRBD1. Germline loops: CDR1 SGHVS, CDR2 FQNEAQ. This CDR3 is built from 15 residues. This CDR3 is CASGLEVTGNAEAFF. In DNA, the CDR3 is TGTGCCAGCGGCTTAGAGGTGACAGGGAACGCTGAAGCTTTCTTT.

On this clonotype itself: The junction differs from germline at one of its ends, possibly a read error. The J gene is TRBJ2-3, the V gene TRBV5-6; D is perhaps TRBD1 (6 bases). The CDR3 loop spans 16 amino acids. Per germline, CDR1 SGHDT and CDR2 YYEEEE. The CDR3 nucleotides read TGTGCCAGCAGCTCTTACAGGGTTGGAGGCACAGATACGCGGTATTTT. Protein sequence: CASSSYRVGGTDTRYF.

The J gene is TRBJ2-1, the V gene TRBV20-1, with D possibly called TRBD1 or TRBD2 (7 bases each). With the DNA end fitting TRBJ2-7 better, the J assignment may be wrong. Germline CDR1 reads DFQATT; CDR2 reads SNEGSKA (reference sequence). The CDR3 has 13 residues. CDR3 bases: TGCAGTGCTAGCAGGGGGGGCTACAATGAGCAGTACTTC. Translation gives CSASRGGYNEQYF.

This clonotype was seen a few times. This rearrangement joins TRBV12-3 or TRBV12-4 to TRBJ1-5; tentative D call: TRBD1 (5 bases). The germline V and J ends were trimmed by 4 bases and 3 bases, with 13 bases remaining between them. The length of the CDR3 is 15 residues. The CDR3 DNA sequence: TGTGCCAGCAGTTCCTCGGACACGCCCAATCAGCCCCAGCATTTT. Residues: CASSSSDTPNQPQHF.

This clonotype was seen only a few times. The J gene is TRBJ1-6, the V gene TRBV20-1; D might be TRBD1 (5 bases). Per germline, CDR1 DFQATT and CDR2 SNEGSKA (reference sequence). This CDR3 is built from 15 residues. Trimming cost V 6 bases and J 0 bases, with 12 bases left between them. The CDR3 sequence: CSASRGSSYNSPLHF. The CDR3 DNA follows: TGCAGTGCATCACGGGGGAGCTCCTATAATTCACCCCTCCACTTT.

A few counts support this clonotype. The CDR3, as DNA: TGTGCCAGCAGTTGGGGACAGGCGGGCTATAATTCACCCCTCCACTTT. Translation gives CASSWGQAGYNSPLHF. The chain is built from TRBV12-3 or TRBV12-4 and TRBJ1-6; 8 bases are shared with TRBD1. Trimming at V came to 4 bases and at J to 3 bases, leaving 5 bases not matched to a gene. CDR3 length: 16 residues.

This chain joins TRBV18 and TRBJ2-3; TRBD2 aligns across 13 bases. The germline V gene has CDR1 KGHSH and CDR2 LQKENI. The CDR3 totals 17 residues. V gave up 1 base and J gave up 0 bases; unmatched junction bases: 1. The CDR3 region has the DNA TGTGCCAGCTCACCACGGGGACTAGCGGGAAGCACAGATACGCAGTATTTT. Protein: CASSPRGLAGSTDTQYF. Filled out from reference TRBV18 and TRBJ2-3, the complete variable domain reads NAGVMQNPRHLVRRRGQEARLRCSPMKGHSHVYWYRQLPEEGLKFMVYLQKENIIDESGMPKERFSAEFPKEGPSILRIQQVVRGDSAAYFCASSPRGLAGSTDTQYFGPGTRLTVL.

V is TRBV20-1 and J is TRBJ1-2, with a weak D call TRBD1 (6 bases). V was pared by 0 bases and J by 6 bases, with 17 bases between. Per germline, CDR1 DFQATT and CDR2 SNEGSKA (reference sequence). This CDR3 has 15 residues. The CDR3 protein is CSARDLGGGLDGYTF. CDR3 bases: TGCAGTGCTAGAGATCTCGGAGGGGGACTAGATGGCTACACCTTC.

The chain links TRBV28 to TRBJ2-3, with a possible D match to TRBD2 (7 bases). The CDR3 is made up of 16 amino acids. CDR1 and CDR2 from the germline V gene are MDHEN and SYDVKM. Trimming took off 4 bases at V and 2 bases at J, with 16 bases between the two ends. The CDR3 DNA is TGTGCCAGCAGTTGGGCGGGGGCCCAACCCACAGATACGCAGTATTTT. Encoded protein: CASSWAGAQPTDTQYF.

The rearrangement joins TRBV12-3 or TRBV12-4 to TRBJ1-3; D not resolved. The CDR3 consists of 14 residues. Trimming removed 7 bases from V and 5 bases from J, with 15 bases in between. CDR3 bases: TGTGCCAGCACCCAATGGACGGACCGAAACACCATATATTTT. Its translation is CASTQWTDRNTIYF.

The gene calls are TRBV7-9 and TRBJ1-1; D not resolved. CDR1 SEHNR and CDR2 FQNEAQ come from the germline V gene (reference sequence). The length of the CDR3 is 14 residues. The V and J ends lost 5 bases and 7 bases respectively, with 17 bases between them. The CDR3 loop reads CASSPPGPWNEAFF. The CDR3 nucleotides are TGTGCCAGCAGCCCCCCGGGCCCTTGGAATGAAGCTTTCTTT.

The chain employs TRBV28 and TRBJ2-5; perhaps TRBD2 as D (5 bases). CDR1 is MDHEN and CDR2 is SYDVKM in the germline V gene. V was cut by 2 bases and J by 11 bases, with 15 bases left in between. The CDR3 runs 13 residues. CDR3 nucleotide sequence: TGTGCCAGCAGTTTACCTGGTGGCTGGGAGCAGTACTTC. Its translation is CASSLPGGWEQYF.